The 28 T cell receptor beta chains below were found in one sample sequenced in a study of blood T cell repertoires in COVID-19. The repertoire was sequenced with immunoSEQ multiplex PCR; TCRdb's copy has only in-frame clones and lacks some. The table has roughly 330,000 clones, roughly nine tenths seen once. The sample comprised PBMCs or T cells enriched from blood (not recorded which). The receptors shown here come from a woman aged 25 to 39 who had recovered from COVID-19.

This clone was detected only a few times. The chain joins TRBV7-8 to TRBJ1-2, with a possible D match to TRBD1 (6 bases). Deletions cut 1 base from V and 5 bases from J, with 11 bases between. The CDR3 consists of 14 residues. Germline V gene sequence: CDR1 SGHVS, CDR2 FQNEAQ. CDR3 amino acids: CASSLGAGAYGYTF. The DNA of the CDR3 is TGTGCCAGCAGCTTAGGGGCAGGGGCTTATGGCTACACCTTC.

This CDR3 is CASSLISGIDYGYTF. The CDR3 DNA follows: TGTGCCAGCAGCTTAATATCGGGAATCGACTATGGCTACACCTTC. The chain employs TRBV11-2 and TRBJ1-2; unclear D gene. This CDR3 is built from 15 residues. Germline-derived CDR1 and CDR2 are SGHAT and FQNNGV. V gave up 2 bases and J gave up 3 bases, with 13 bases separating them. Based on the CDR3 plus reference TRBV11-2 and TRBJ1-2, the full variable domain is EAGVAQSPRYKIIEKRQSVAFWCNPISGHATLYWYQQILGQGPKLLIQFQNNGVVDDSQLPKDRFSAERLKGVDSTLKIQPAKLEDSAVYLCASSLISGIDYGYTFGSGTRLTVV.

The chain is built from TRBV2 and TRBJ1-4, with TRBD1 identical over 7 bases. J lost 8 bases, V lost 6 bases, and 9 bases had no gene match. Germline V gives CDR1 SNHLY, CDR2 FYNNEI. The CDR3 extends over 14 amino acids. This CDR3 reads CASRPTGVVEKLFF. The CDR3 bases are TGTGCCAGCAGACCTACAGGGGTTGTGGAAAAACTGTTTTTT.

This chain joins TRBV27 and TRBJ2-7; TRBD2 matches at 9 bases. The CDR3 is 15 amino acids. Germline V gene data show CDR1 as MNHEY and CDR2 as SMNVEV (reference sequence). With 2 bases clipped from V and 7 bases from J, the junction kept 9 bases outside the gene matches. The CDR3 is CASSLESGLASEQYF. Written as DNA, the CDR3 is TGTGCCAGCAGTTTAGAATCGGGACTAGCATCAGAGCAGTACTTC.

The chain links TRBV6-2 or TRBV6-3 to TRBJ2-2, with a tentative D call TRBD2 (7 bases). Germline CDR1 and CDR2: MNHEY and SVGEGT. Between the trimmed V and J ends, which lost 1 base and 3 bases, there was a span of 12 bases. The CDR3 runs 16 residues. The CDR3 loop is CASSYWGGSYTGELFF. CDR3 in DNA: TGTGCCAGCAGTTACTGGGGGGGCTCGTACACCGGGGAGCTGTTTTTT.

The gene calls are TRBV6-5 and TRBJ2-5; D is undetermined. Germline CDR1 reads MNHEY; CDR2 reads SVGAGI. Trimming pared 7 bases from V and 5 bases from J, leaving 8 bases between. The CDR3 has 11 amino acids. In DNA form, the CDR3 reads TGTGCCAGCACTCTCGGGGAGACCCAGTACTTC. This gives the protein CASTLGETQYF.

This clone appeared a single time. CDR3 in DNA: TGTGCCTGGGACAGTTTTGGGGCCAACGTCCTGACTTTC. Translating gives CAWDSFGANVLTF. The chain uses TRBV30 and TRBJ2-6; a possible D gene is TRBD1 (5 bases). Germline V gene sequence: CDR1 GTSNPN, CDR2 SVGIG (reference sequence). V was shortened by 5 bases and J by 3 bases, with 8 bases between the two germline ends. This CDR3 has 13 amino acids.

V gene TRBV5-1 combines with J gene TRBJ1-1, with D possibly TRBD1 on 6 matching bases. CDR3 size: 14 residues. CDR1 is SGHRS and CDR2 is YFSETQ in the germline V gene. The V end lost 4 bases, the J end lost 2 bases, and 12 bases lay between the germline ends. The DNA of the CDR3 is TGCGCCAGCAGCCTAGACAGGCCCAACACTGAAGCTTTCTTT. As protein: CASSLDRPNTEAFF. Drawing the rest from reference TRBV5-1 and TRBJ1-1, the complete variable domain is KAGVTQTPRYLIKTRGQQVTLSCSPISGHRSVSWYQQTPGQGLQFLFEYFSETQRNKGNFPGRFSGRQFSNSRSEMNVSTLELGDSALYLCASSLDRPNTEAFFGQGTRLTVV.

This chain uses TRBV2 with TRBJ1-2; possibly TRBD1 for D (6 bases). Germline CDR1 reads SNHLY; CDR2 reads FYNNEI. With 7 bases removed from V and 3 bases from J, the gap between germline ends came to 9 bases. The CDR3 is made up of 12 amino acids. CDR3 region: CASKDSYYGYTF. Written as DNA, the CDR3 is TGTGCCAGCAAGGACAGTTACTATGGCTACACCTTC.

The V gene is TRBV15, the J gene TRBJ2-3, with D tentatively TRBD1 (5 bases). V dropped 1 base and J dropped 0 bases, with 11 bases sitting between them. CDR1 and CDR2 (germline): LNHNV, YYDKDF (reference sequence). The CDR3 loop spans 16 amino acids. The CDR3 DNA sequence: TGTGCCACCAGCAGAGCACAGGTCACTAGCACAGATACGCAGTATTTT. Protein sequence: CATSRAQVTSTDTQYF.

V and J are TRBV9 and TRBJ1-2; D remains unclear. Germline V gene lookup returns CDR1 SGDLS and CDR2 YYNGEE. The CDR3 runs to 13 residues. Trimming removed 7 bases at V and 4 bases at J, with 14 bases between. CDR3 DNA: TGTGCCAGCGGCCAGACACCTATCTATGGCTACACCTTC. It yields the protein CASGQTPIYGYTF. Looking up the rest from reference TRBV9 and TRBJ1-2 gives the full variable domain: DSGVTQTPKHLITATGQRVTLRCSPRSGDLSVYWYQQSLDQGLQFLIQYYNGEERAKGNILERFSAQQFPDLHSELNLSSLELGDSALYFCASGQTPIYGYTFGSGTRLTVV.

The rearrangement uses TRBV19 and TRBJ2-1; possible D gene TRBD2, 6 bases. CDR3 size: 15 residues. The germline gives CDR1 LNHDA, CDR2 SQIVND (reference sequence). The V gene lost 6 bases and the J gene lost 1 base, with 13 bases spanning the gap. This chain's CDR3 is CASRNPRGSYNEQFF. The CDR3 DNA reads TGTGCCAGTAGGAACCCCCGGGGGTCCTACAATGAGCAGTTCTTC.

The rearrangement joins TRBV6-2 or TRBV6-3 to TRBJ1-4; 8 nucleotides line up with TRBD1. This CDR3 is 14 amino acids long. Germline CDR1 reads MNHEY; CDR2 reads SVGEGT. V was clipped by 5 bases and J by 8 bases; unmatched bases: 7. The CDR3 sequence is CASSGRQGPEKLFF. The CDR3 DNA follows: TGTGCCAGCAGTGGAAGACAGGGGCCCGAAAAACTGTTTTTT.

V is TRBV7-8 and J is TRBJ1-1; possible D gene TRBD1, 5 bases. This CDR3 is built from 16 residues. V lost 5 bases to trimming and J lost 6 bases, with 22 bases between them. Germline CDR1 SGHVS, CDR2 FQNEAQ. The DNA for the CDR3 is TGTGCCAGCAGCCCTACCCCGGGGAGGGTGGGGGCTGAAGCTTTCTTT. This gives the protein CASSPTPGRVGAEAFF.

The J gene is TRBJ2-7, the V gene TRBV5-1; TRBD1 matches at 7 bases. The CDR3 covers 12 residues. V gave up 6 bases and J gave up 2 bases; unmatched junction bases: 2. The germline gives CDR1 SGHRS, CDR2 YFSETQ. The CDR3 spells CASTDRAYEQYF. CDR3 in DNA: TGCGCCAGCACCGACAGGGCCTACGAGCAGTACTTC.

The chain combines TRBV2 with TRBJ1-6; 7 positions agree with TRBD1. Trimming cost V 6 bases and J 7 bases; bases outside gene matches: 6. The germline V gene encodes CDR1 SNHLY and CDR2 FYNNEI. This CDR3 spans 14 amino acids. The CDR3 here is CASREGQRNSPLHF. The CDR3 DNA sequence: TGTGCCAGCAGAGAGGGACAGCGCAATTCACCCCTCCACTTT.

CDR3 in DNA: TGTGCCAGCAGTCCGGACAGGGTAAATGGCTACACCTTC. This codes for CASSPDRVNGYTF. The chain has TRBV6-5 and TRBJ1-2, with 8 bases that match TRBD1. Germline CDR1 and CDR2: MNHEY and SVGAGI. The V segment lost 5 bases and the J segment 6 bases; nucleotides outside the gene matches: 5. This CDR3 has 13 residues.

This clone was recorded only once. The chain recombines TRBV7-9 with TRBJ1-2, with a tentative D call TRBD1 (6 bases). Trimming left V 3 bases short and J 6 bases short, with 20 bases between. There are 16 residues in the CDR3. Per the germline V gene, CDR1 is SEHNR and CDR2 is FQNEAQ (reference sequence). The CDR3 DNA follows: TGTGCCAGCAGCTTTAGAACAGGGATTTCAGAGGATGGCTACACCTTC. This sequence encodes CASSFRTGISEDGYTF.

CDR3 loop: CASSQDGEGYTF. CDR3 bases: TGCGCCAGCAGCCAAGATGGTGAGGGCTACACCTTC. This rearrangement joins TRBV4-1 to TRBJ1-2; D is undetermined. From germline, CDR1 is MGHRA and CDR2 YSYEKL. CDR3 length: 12 amino acids. V shed 0 bases and J shed 8 bases, with 7 bases lying between them.

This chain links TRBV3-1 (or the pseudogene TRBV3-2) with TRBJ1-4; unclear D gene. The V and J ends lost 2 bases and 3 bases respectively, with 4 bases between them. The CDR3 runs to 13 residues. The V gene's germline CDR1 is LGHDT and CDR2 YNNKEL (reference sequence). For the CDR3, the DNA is TGTGCCAGCAGCCAACGGGCTAATGAAAAACTGTTTTTT. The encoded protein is CASSQRANEKLFF.

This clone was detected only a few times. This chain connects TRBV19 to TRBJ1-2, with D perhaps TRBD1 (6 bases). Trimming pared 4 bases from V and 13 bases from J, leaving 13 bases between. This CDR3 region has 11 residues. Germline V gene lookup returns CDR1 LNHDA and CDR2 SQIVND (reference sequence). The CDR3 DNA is TGTGCCAGTAGTAGGGGGCAGGGGTCCACCTTC. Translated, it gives CASSRGQGSTF.

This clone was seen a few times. CDR3 DNA sequence: TGTGCCAGCAGCTCGGGACAGATAGCACATCAGCCCCAGCATTTT. Translating it yields CASSSGQIAHQPQHF. This chain links TRBV7-2 with TRBJ1-5; 7 positions match TRBD1. The junction had 8 bases not matched to a gene; V was cut back by 4 bases and J by 5 bases. CDR3 length: 15 residues. CDR1 and CDR2 from the germline V gene are SGHTA and FQGNSA.

CDR3 coding DNA: TGTGCCAGCAGCCCTTGGGGGGGACAGGGCACAGATACGCAGTATTTT. It yields the protein CASSPWGGQGTDTQYF. This rearrangement joins TRBV7-3 to TRBJ2-3, with D maybe TRBD1 (8 bases). The CDR3 runs 16 residues. Germline-derived CDR1 and CDR2 are SGHTA and FQGTGA. V gave up 5 bases and J gave up 1 base, with 16 bases separating them.

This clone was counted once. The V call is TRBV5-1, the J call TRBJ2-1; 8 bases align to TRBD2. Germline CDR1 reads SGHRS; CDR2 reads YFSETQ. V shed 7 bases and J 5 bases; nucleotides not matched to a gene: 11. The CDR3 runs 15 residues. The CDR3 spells CASSSRGGFDNEQFF. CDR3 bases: TGCGCCAGCTCATCCCGGGGGGGCTTCGACAATGAGCAGTTCTTC. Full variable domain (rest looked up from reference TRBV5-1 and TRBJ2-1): KAGVTQTPRYLIKTRGQQVTLSCSPISGHRSVSWYQQTPGQGLQFLFEYFSETQRNKGNFPGRFSGRQFSNSRSEMNVSTLELGDSALYLCASSSRGGFDNEQFFGPGTRLTVL.

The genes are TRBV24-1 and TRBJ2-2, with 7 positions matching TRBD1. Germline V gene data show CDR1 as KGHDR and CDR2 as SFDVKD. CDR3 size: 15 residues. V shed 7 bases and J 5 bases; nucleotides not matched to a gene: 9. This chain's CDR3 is CATSPTGQNTGELFF. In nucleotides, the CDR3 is TGTGCCACCAGCCCGACAGGGCAGAATACCGGGGAGCTGTTTTTT.

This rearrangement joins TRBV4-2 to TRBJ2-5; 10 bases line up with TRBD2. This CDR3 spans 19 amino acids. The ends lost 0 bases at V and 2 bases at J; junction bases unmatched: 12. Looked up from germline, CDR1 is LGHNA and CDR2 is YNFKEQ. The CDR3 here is CASSQDRLAGARVQETQYF. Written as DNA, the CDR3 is TGTGCCAGCAGCCAAGATCGGCTAGCGGGGGCCAGAGTTCAAGAGACCCAGTACTTC.

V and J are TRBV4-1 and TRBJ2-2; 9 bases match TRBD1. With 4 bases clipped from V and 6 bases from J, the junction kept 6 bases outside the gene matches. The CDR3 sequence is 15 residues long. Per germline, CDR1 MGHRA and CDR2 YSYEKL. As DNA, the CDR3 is TGCGCCAGCAGCCCCCGGGACAGGGTTTCCGGGGAGCTGTTTTTT. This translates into CASSPRDRVSGELFF.

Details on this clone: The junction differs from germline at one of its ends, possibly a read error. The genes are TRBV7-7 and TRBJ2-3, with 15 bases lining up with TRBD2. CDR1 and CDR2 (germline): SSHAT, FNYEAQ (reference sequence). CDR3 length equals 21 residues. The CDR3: CASSPKPGLAGGIDGTDTQYF. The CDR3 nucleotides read TGTGCTAGCAGCCCGAAACCGGGACTAGCGGGGGGCATCGATGGGACAGATACGCAGTATTTT. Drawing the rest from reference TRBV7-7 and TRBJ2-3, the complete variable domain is GAGVSQSPRYKVTKRGQDVTLRCDPISSHATLYWYQQALGQGPEFLTYFNYEAQPDKSGLPSDRFSAERPEGSISTLTIQRTEQRDSAMYRCASSPKPGLAGGIDGTDTQYFGPGTRLTVL.